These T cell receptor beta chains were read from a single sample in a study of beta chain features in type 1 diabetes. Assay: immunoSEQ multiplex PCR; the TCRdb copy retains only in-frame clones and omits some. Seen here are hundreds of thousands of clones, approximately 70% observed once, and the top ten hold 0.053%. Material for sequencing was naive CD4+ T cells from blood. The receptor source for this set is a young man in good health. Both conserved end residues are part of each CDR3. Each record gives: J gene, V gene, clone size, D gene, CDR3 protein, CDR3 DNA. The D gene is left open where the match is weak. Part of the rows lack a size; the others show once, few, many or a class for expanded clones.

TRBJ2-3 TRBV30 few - CAWSTGVPDTQYF TGTGCCTGGAGCACGGGGGTGCCAGATACGCAGTATTTT
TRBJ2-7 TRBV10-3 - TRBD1 CAISKAGTGAYEQYF TGTGCCATCAGTAAAGCCGGGACAGGGGCCTACGAGCAGTACTTC
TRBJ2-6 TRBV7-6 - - CASSQGLFSGANVLTF TGTGCCAGCAGCCAGGGACTCTTCTCTGGGGCCAACGTCCTGACTTTC
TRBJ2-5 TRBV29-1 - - CSGEDLETQYF TGCAGCGGTGAAGATCTGGAGACCCAGTACTTC
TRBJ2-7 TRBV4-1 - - CASSQDSGRQYF TGCGCCAGCAGCCAAGATTCGGGGAGGCAGTACTTC
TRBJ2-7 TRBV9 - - CASSVGGEFSYEQYF TGTGCCAGCAGCGTCGGCGGGGAATTCTCCTACGAGCAGTACTTC
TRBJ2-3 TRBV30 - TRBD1 CAWSRGSRTDTQYF TGTGCCTGGAGCAGGGGGTCCCGCACAGATACGCAGTATTTT
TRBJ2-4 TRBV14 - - CASSQAASNIQYF TGTGCCAGCAGCCAAGCGGCAAGCAACATTCAGTACTTC
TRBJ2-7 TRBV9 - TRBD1 CASSAADREFHEQYF TGTGCCAGCAGCGCCGCTGACAGGGAATTCCACGAGCAGTACTTC
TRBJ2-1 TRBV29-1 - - CSVAPRGPPSSYNEQFF TGCAGCGTCGCCCCACGCGGCCCCCCGAGCTCCTACAATGAGCAGTTCTTC
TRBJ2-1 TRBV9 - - CASSATGTTIYNEQFF TGTGCCAGCAGCGCCACAGGGACAACAATTTACAATGAGCAGTTCTTC
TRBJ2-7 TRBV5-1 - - CASSLEGFYEQYF TGCGCCAGCAGCTTGGAGGGGTTCTACGAGCAGTACTTC
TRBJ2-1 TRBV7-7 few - CASSLGGTAEQFF TGTGCCAGCAGCCTTGGGGGGACTGCTGAGCAGTTCTTC
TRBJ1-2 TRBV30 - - CAWSEGSTNYGYTF TGTGCCTGGAGTGAAGGGTCGACTAACTATGGCTACACCTTC
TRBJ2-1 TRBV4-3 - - CASSQAPGGNNEQFF TGCGCCAGCAGCCAAGCACCGGGCGGGAACAATGAGCAGTTCTTC
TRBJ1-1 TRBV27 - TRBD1 CASGDRDTEAFF TGTGCCAGCGGGGACAGGGACACTGAAGCTTTCTTT